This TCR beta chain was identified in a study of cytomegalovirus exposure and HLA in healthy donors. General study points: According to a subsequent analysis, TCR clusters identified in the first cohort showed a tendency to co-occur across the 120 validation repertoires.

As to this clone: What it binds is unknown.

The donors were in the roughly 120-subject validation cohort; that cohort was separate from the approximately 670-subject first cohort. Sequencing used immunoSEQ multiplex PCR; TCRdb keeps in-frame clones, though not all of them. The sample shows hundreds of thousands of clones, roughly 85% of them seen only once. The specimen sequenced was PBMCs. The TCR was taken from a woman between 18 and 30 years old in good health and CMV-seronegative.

The CDR3 DNA sequence: TGTGCCAGCATCAAGACTAGCGGGGACACTTCTAGCACAGATACGCAGTATTTT. Amino acid sequence: CASIKTSGDTSSTDTQYF. The chain couples TRBV12-1 to TRBJ2-3; TRBD2 reflects the table's D call only, with no check against the DNA. TRBV12-1 is shown as a pseudogene. The CDR3 extends over 18 amino acids.